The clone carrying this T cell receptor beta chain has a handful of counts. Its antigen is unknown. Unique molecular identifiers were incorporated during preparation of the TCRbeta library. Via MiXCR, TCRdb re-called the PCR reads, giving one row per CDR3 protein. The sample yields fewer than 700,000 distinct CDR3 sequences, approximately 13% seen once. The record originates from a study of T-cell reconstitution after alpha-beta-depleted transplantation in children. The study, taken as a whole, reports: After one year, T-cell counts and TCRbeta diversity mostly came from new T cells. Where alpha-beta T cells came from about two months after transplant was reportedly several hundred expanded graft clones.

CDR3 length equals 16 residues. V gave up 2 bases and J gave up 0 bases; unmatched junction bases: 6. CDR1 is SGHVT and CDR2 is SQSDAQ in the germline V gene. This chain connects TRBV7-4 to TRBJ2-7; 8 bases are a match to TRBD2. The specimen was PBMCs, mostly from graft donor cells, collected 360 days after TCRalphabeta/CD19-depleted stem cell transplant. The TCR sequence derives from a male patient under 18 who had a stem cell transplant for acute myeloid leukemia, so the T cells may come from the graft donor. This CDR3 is CASSLSVAGNSYEQYF. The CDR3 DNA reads TGTGCCAGCAGCTTAAGCGTAGCGGGGAACTCCTACGAGCAGTACTTC.